This T cell receptor (beta chain) emerged from a study of cytotoxic CD8 clonotypes in ibrutinib-treated CLL. A 1 in 200,000 to 1 in 1 million T cell depth was the sequencing target. Using immunoSEQ multiplex PCR, the repertoire was profiled, and TCRdb retains in-frame clones only, with some absent. The profile shows about 29,000 clones, roughly three quarters of them singletons. The CDR3 totals 17 residues. V dropped 6 bases and J dropped 5; count of bases not matched to a gene: 12. Looked up from germline, CDR1 is MNHEY and CDR2 is SMNVEV (reference sequence). Around 2 micrograms of genomic DNA from cryopreserved PBMCs went into TCR beta libraries.

The TCR sequence derives from a human donor with chronic lymphocytic leukemia. Material: PBMCs, obtained after 36 months of ibrutinib treatment. The V and J genes are TRBV27 and TRBJ2-2; 10 nucleotides line up with TRBD1. The CDR3 nucleotides are TGTGCCAGCAGACTATCCCGGGACAGGGGATTAACCGGGGAGCTGTTTTTT. It codes for CASRLSRDRGLTGELFF.